Shown below are 7 T cell receptor beta chains from a single sample sequenced in a study of T cells in Graves' hyperthyroidism and ophthalmopathy. Amplification targeted TCR beta CDR3 regions from RNA transcripts. The HTBI set primed first-round TCR CDR3 RT-PCR. In TCRdb, the multiplex PCR reads were re-called with MiXCR into one record per CDR3 protein. The table lists more than 450,000 distinct CDR3 sequences, 14% of them singletons. The specimen was blood. All receptors derive from a woman between 40 and 50 years old with Graves' hyperthyroidism.

This chain's CDR3 is CASIWENIQYF. The CDR3 coding sequence is TGCGCCAGCATTTGGGAAAACATTCAGTACTTC. The chain couples TRBV10-2 to TRBJ2-4, with no clear D. The V end was cut by 7 bases, the J end by 5 bases, with 6 bases between. CDR3 length: 11 amino acids. The germline V gene encodes CDR1 WSHSY and CDR2 SAAADI.

The chain combines TRBV27 with TRBJ2-1; 10 nucleotides agree with TRBD1. Germline CDR1 and CDR2: MNHEY and SMNVEV (reference sequence). There are 15 residues in the CDR3. Trimming took 5 bases from V and 9 from J; bases not matched to a gene: 10. The CDR3 sequence is CASSSFGTGAIEQFF. As DNA, the CDR3 is TGTGCCAGCAGTAGCTTCGGGACAGGGGCTATTGAGCAGTTCTTC.

V and J are TRBV29-1 and TRBJ2-4; unclear D gene. The germline V and J ends were trimmed by 1 base and 0 bases, with 1 base remaining between them. This CDR3 contains 12 residues. Germline values: CDR1 SQVTM, CDR2 ANQGSEA. CDR3 nucleotides: TGCAGCGTTGAAGTAGCCAAAAACATTCAGTACTTC. Amino acids: CSVEVAKNIQYF.

This clonotype was recorded at least ten times. The CDR3 loop reads CSAPGANTGELFF. CDR3 nucleotides: TGCAGTGCTCCTGGAGCGAACACCGGGGAGCTGTTTTTT. This rearrangement joins TRBV20-1 to TRBJ2-2; no reliable D call. Germline values: CDR1 DFQATT, CDR2 SNEGSKA (reference sequence). The V end lost 5 bases, the J end lost 0 bases, and 7 bases lay between the germline ends. The CDR3 sequence is 13 residues long.

This clonotype was counted a few times. This rearrangement joins TRBV19 to TRBJ1-1, with D possibly matching TRBD1 (6 bases). The CDR3 loop spans 15 amino acids. The germline V and J ends were trimmed by 6 bases and 1 base, with 15 bases remaining between them. Germline CDR1 reads LNHDA; CDR2 reads SQIVND (reference sequence). CDR3 in DNA: TGTGCCAGTAGCTTATTGCGGGACAAGAACACTGAAGCTTTCTTT. It is translated as CASSLLRDKNTEAFF.

This clonotype came up many times. V is TRBV6-2 or TRBV6-3 and J is TRBJ2-7; 10 bases line up with TRBD2. This CDR3 comprises 16 residues. From germline, CDR1 is MNHEY and CDR2 SVGEGT. Trimming removed 6 bases from V and 2 bases from J; junction bases left unmatched: 10. This CDR3 is CASSPLVSGRTYEQYF. CDR3 bases: TGTGCCAGCAGCCCACTCGTTAGCGGGAGGACCTACGAGCAGTACTTC.

The J gene is TRBJ2-7, the V gene TRBV3-1, with a possible D match to TRBD1 (6 bases). The CDR3 runs to 14 residues. Deletions cut 3 bases from V and 3 bases from J, with 12 bases between. Germline V gene data show CDR1 as LGHDT and CDR2 as YNNKEL (reference sequence). The CDR3 loop is CASSHTGLGYEQYF. In nucleotides, the CDR3 is TGTGCCAGCAGCCACACAGGGTTGGGCTACGAGCAGTACTTC.